One and the same sample provided the 27 T cell receptor beta chains below, sequenced in a study of OX40 agonist ivuxolimab in advanced cancers. Measured with immunoSEQ multiplex PCR; TCRdb has only the in-frame clones, and not every one. Here the sample spans under 25,000 clones, over 75% being singletons. This sample comprised CD4+ or CD8+ T cells sorted from blood, obtained in a trial of the OX40 agonist ivuxolimab. These receptors all stem from an adult with an advanced solid tumor such as melanoma, head and neck, liver or kidney cancer.

This rearrangement joins TRBV2 to TRBJ2-7; 9 bases are shared with TRBD2. The germline CDR1 and CDR2 sequences are SNHLY and FYNNEI. The CDR3 loop spans 15 amino acids. J was trimmed by 4 bases and V by 1 base; bases with no gene match: 5. Written as DNA, the CDR3 is TGTGCCAGCAGTGAAGAGCTAGCGGGACAATACGAGCAGTACTTC. Translating it yields CASSEELAGQYEQYF.

The chain joins TRBV4-1 to TRBJ2-5; 7 bases map to TRBD1. The germline CDR1 and CDR2 sequences are MGHRA and YSYEKL. The trim removed 4 bases at V and 5 bases at J, leaving 7 bases unmatched. CDR3 length equals 14 residues. As DNA, the CDR3 is TGCGCCAGCAGCCCGACAGGGATTGGGGAGACCCAGTACTTC. This encodes CASSPTGIGETQYF.

This sequence joins TRBV27 and TRBJ2-1; D not resolved. The germline V gene has CDR1 MNHEY and CDR2 SMNVEV (reference sequence). This CDR3 region has 11 residues. The germline V and J ends were trimmed by 3 bases and 14 bases, with 11 bases remaining between them. For the CDR3, the DNA is TGTGCCAGCAGTTTGGGGAAACACGAGTTCTTC. Its translation: CASSLGKHEFF.

The rearrangement joins TRBV4-1 to TRBJ2-5, with TRBD1 matching over 12 bases. V gave up 4 bases and J gave up 5 bases; unmatched junction bases: 5. Germline assignment: CDR1 MGHRA and CDR2 YSYEKL. This CDR3 comprises 15 residues. CDR3 protein: CASSPGQGAGETQYF. CDR3 bases: TGCGCCAGCAGCCCGGGACAGGGGGCAGGGGAGACCCAGTACTTC.

The chain carries TRBV19 and TRBJ1-5; 8 positions agree with TRBD1. The CDR3 contains 14 residues. Trimming removed 6 bases from V and 9 bases from J; junction bases left unmatched: 10. CDR1 LNHDA and CDR2 SQIVND come from the germline V gene (reference sequence). The CDR3 loop reads CASRSPQGAGPQHF. The CDR3 coding sequence is TGTGCCAGTAGGAGCCCCCAGGGGGCTGGGCCCCAGCATTTT.

This chain uses TRBV11-2 with TRBJ2-1, with 12 bases identical to TRBD2. This CDR3 is built from 16 residues. Germline values: CDR1 SGHAT, CDR2 FQNNGV. V dropped 4 bases and J dropped 3; count of bases not matched to a gene: 4. CDR3 bases: TGTGCCAGCAGCTACACGACTAGCGGGAGCTACAATGAGCAGTTCTTC. Its protein product is CASSYTTSGSYNEQFF.

The genes are TRBV27 and TRBJ2-2; TRBD2 matches at 7 bases. J was trimmed by 7 bases and V by 11 bases; bases with no gene match: 13. This CDR3 region has 14 residues. CDR1 is MNHEY and CDR2 is SMNVEV in the germline V gene (reference sequence). CDR3 loop: CAVRGAGRVGELFF. The CDR3 DNA sequence: TGTGCCGTCAGAGGAGCGGGAAGGGTCGGGGAGCTGTTTTTT.

The rearrangement uses TRBV11-2 and TRBJ2-1; weak D call: TRBD2 (6 bases). There are 16 residues in the CDR3. The V end was cut by 0 bases, the J end by 4 bases, with 13 bases between. The germline gives CDR1 SGHAT, CDR2 FQNNGV. Here the CDR3 DNA reads TGTGCCAGCAGCTTAGAGTGGGCGGGAACATACAATGAGCAGTTCTTC. Translated: CASSLEWAGTYNEQFF. Together with reference TRBV11-2 and TRBJ2-1, the CDR3 gives the full variable domain: EAGVAQSPRYKIIEKRQSVAFWCNPISGHATLYWYQQILGQGPKLLIQFQNNGVVDDSQLPKDRFSAERLKGVDSTLKIQPAKLEDSAVYLCASSLEWAGTYNEQFFGPGTRLTVL.

The chain combines TRBV18 with TRBJ2-7; TRBD1 matches 7 bases. Germline V gives CDR1 KGHSH, CDR2 LQKENI. The V and J ends lost 4 bases and 4 bases, in that order; junction bases with no gene match: 1. The CDR3 is made up of 12 amino acids. CDR3 amino acids: CASSQQGYEQYF. The CDR3 bases are TGTGCCAGCTCACAACAGGGGTACGAGCAGTACTTC.

The chain carries TRBV6-1 and TRBJ2-1, with no clear D. In germline, CDR1 is MNHNS, CDR2 SASEGT. Trimming stripped 3 bases from V and 9 bases from J, with 9 bases between. The CDR3 has 12 residues. CDR3 bases: TGTGCCAGCAGTGATGTGAGTGTTGAGCAGTTCTTC. Encoded protein: CASSDVSVEQFF.

This clone was seen a single time. V gene TRBV12-2 combines with J gene TRBJ2-7; the table's TRBD2 call for D was not verified on the DNA. TRBV12-2 is listed as a pseudogene. This CDR3 spans 18 amino acids. The chain's CDR3 is CASRFGTSGAGLSYEQYF. DNA for the CDR3: TGTGCAAGTCGCTTCGGGACTAGCGGGGCCGGGCTCTCCTACGAGCAGTACTTC.

The chain couples TRBV19 to TRBJ2-7; tentatively, D is TRBD1 or TRBD2 (5 bases each). Germline V CDR1 and CDR2: LNHDA, SQIVND (reference sequence). The CDR3 covers 15 residues. Trimming shortened V by 1 base and J by 3 bases, and 13 bases separated the two germline ends. The CDR3 DNA reads as TGTGCCAGTAGTATAGGTCCGGGGCTAAACTACGAGCAGTACTTC. As protein: CASSIGPGLNYEQYF.

The chain employs TRBV11-2 and TRBJ2-7; a possible D gene is TRBD2 (6 bases). Germline CDR1 and CDR2: SGHAT and FQNNGV. This CDR3 comprises 17 residues. With 4 bases removed from V and 0 bases from J, the gap between germline ends came to 19 bases. In DNA, the CDR3 is TGTGCCAGCAGCTCTCTGGGGAGCGGGCTAATCTCCTACGAGCAGTACTTC. This codes for CASSSLGSGLISYEQYF.

This chain uses TRBV10-1 with TRBJ2-1; D could derive from TRBD1 or TRBD2 (6 bases each). Looked up from germline, CDR1 is WNHNN and CDR2 is SYGVQD (reference sequence). CDR3 length equals 16 residues. Trimming left V 4 bases short and J 4 bases short, with 17 bases between. The CDR3 loop reads CASSGLGGKEYNEQFF. CDR3 DNA: TGCGCCAGCAGTGGTTTAGGGGGGAAAGAGTACAATGAGCAGTTCTTC.

The V gene is TRBV5-1, the J gene TRBJ2-2; no clear D. CDR3 size: 16 residues. V lost 0 bases to trimming and J lost 4 bases, with 13 bases between them. Germline V gene sequence: CDR1 SGHRS, CDR2 YFSETQ. CDR3 coding DNA: TGCGCCAGCAGCTTGGCTTACCCCCCGGGCACCGGGGAGCTGTTTTTT. As protein: CASSLAYPPGTGELFF.

The V gene is TRBV29-1, the J gene TRBJ2-7; 10 nucleotides match TRBD2. Looked up from germline, CDR1 is SQVTM and CDR2 is ANQGSEA. With V trimmed by 4 bases and J by 3 bases, 12 bases remained unmatched. The CDR3 is made up of 16 amino acids. CDR3 amino acids: CSVGPSRTSGVYEQYF. CDR3 nucleotide sequence: TGCAGCGTTGGGCCTTCAAGGACTAGCGGCGTCTACGAGCAGTACTTC.

The chain employs TRBV11-2 and TRBJ2-3; 12 positions match TRBD2. The CDR3 sequence is 17 residues long. Germline CDR1 SGHAT, CDR2 FQNNGV. With 4 bases clipped from V and 6 bases from J, the junction kept 11 bases outside the gene matches. The CDR3 nucleotides are TGTGCCAGCAGCTCCCCGGAGGCTAGCGGGGGGGCGGATACGCAGTATTTT. This encodes CASSSPEASGGADTQYF.

The CDR3 DNA follows: TGTGCTAGTGGACCAGGGTCGGATACGCAGTATTTT. Translation: CASGPGSDTQYF. The V call is TRBV12-5, the J call TRBJ2-3; TRBD1 is a possible D gene (5 bases). Per germline, CDR1 LGHNT and CDR2 FRNRAP. Deletions cut 6 bases from V and 6 bases from J, with 10 bases between. The CDR3 is 12 residues long.

DNA of the CDR3: TGTGCCAGCAGTTACTTATGGGGGTCGAACGGGGAGCTGTTTTTT. Its translation is CASSYLWGSNGELFF. The chain links TRBV6-6 to TRBJ2-2, with D perhaps being TRBD1 or TRBD2 (5 bases each). The CDR3 is 15 amino acids. Germline CDR1 MNHNY, CDR2 SVGAGI (reference sequence). The ends were cut back, 1 base at V and 7 bases at J, with 13 bases in the middle.

This sequence joins TRBV7-9 and TRBJ1-5; D not certain. V shed 4 bases and J shed 7 bases, with 8 bases lying between them. This CDR3 is 12 amino acids long. Germline assignment: CDR1 SEHNR and CDR2 FQNEAQ (reference sequence). CDR3: CASSSSRQPQHF. DNA of the CDR3: TGTGCCAGCAGCTCAAGTCGGCAGCCCCAGCATTTT.

The rearrangement joins TRBV7-9 to TRBJ2-1; TRBD1 agrees at 7 bases. With 1 base clipped from V and 4 bases from J, the junction kept 4 bases outside the gene matches. This CDR3 has 15 residues. Germline CDR1 SEHNR, CDR2 FQNEAQ (reference sequence). CDR3 DNA sequence: TGTGCCAGCAGCTTAGTGAGACAGGGATACAATGAGCAGTTCTTC. Its protein is CASSLVRQGYNEQFF.

The V call is TRBV15, the J call TRBJ2-1; tentative D call: TRBD1 (5 bases). CDR1 is LNHNV, CDR2 YYDKDF, per germline (reference sequence). V was trimmed by 4 bases and J by 6 bases, leaving 10 bases between them. The CDR3 is 13 amino acids. CDR3 sequence reads: CATSIYRSNEQFF. Written as DNA, the CDR3 is TGTGCCACCAGCATTTACAGGTCCAATGAGCAGTTCTTC.

The chain employs TRBV5-5 and TRBJ2-2; the D is unclear. The CDR3 is 13 amino acids. Germline-derived CDR1 and CDR2 are SGHKS and YYEKEE (reference sequence). The V gene lost 5 bases and the J gene lost 6 bases, with 11 bases spanning the gap. CDR3 protein: CASRRVEPGELFF. CDR3 in DNA: TGTGCCAGCAGAAGGGTCGAACCCGGGGAGCTGTTTTTT. Variable domain in full (rest from reference TRBV5-5 and TRBJ2-2): DAGVTQSPTHLIKTRGQQVTLRCSPISGHKSVSWYQQVLGQGPQFIFQYYEKEERGRGNFPDRFSARQFPNYSSELNVNALLLGDSALYLCASRRVEPGELFFGEGSRLTVL.

The J gene is TRBJ2-1, the V gene TRBV2, with TRBD2 matching 9 bases. This CDR3 spans 14 amino acids. Per germline, CDR1 SNHLY and CDR2 FYNNEI. V trimming: 5 bases; J trimming: 10 bases; junction bases outside the gene matches: 9. CDR3 amino acids: CASSILAGLWEQFF. The DNA of the CDR3 is TGTGCCAGCAGTATCCTAGCGGGATTGTGGGAGCAGTTCTTC.

This chain links TRBV27 with TRBJ2-5; 10 positions match TRBD2. The CDR3 spans 15 residues. V lost 3 bases to trimming and J lost 5 bases; unmatched junction nucleotides: 6. Germline V gene data show CDR1 as MNHEY and CDR2 as SMNVEV (reference sequence). The CDR3 DNA is TGTGCCAGCAGTTTGGGAGCGGGAGGGTGGGAGACCCAGTACTTC. Translated: CASSLGAGGWETQYF.

The rearrangement uses TRBV19 and TRBJ2-1; D gene ambiguous. Deletions cut 8 bases from V and 9 bases from J, with 20 bases between. The CDR3 has 14 amino acids. In germline, CDR1 is LNHDA, CDR2 SQIVND (reference sequence). The CDR3 DNA sequence: TGTGCCAGTGCCGGCCACACCCCTGAACTTGAGCAGTTCTTC. As protein: CASAGHTPELEQFF.

V gene TRBV7-8 combines with J gene TRBJ2-7; the D gene is possibly TRBD1 (6 bases). Trimming removed 1 base at V and 5 bases at J, with 18 bases between. The CDR3 runs to 16 residues. Germline CDR1 is SGHVS and CDR2 is FQNEAQ. CDR3 residues: CASSLEITGPGDEQYF. As DNA, the CDR3 is TGTGCCAGCAGCTTAGAAATCACAGGGCCAGGGGACGAGCAGTACTTC. The full variable domain, its missing parts supplied by reference TRBV7-8 and TRBJ2-7, is GAGVSQSPRYKVAKRGQDVALRCDPISGHVSLFWYQQALGQGPEFLTYFQNEAQLDKSGLPSDRFFAERPEGSVSTLKIQRTQQEDSAVYLCASSLEITGPGDEQYFGPGTRLTVT.